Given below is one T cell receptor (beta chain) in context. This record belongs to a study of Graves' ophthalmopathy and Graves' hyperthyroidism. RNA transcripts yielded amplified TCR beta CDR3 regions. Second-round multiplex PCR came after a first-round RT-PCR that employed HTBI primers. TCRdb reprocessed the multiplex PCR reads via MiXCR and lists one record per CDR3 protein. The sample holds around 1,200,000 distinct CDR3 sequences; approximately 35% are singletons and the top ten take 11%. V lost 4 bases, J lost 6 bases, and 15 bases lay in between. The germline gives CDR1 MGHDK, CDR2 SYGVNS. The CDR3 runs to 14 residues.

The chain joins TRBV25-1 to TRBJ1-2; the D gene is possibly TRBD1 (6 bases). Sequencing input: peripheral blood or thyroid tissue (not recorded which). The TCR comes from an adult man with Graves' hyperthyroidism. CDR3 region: CASSVGGLFDGYTF. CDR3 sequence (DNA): TGTGCCAGCAGTGTGGGGGGGCTCTTTGATGGCTACACCTTC.